Following are 27 T cell receptor beta chains from one sample sequenced in a study of long-term antiretroviral therapy in people with HIV (dated by TCRdb to between 2021 and 2022). The immunoSEQ hsTCRB v3.0 assay was used at survey level resolution to sequence the TRB variable region. Imported from immuneACCESS, the table was reduced by TCRdb to in-frame sequences with V and J called. These copies leave out some clones; in studies compared against another copy, an unresolved V gene accounts for under half, and the cause of the remainder is not known. This sample lists around 17,000 clones; approximately 90% were detected once. About 12% of the sample belongs to the ten largest clones. This material consisted of unsorted PBMCs, taken 6.9 years after starting antiretroviral therapy. These receptors were collected from a man aged 50 to 60 with HIV.

This sequence joins TRBV7-9 and TRBJ2-1; TRBD2 aligns across 12 bases. The CDR3 length is 15 residues. CDR1 SEHNR and CDR2 FQNEAQ come from the germline V gene (reference sequence). After removal of 5 bases from V and 9 bases from J, the junction contained 8 bases not matched to a gene. CDR3 DNA sequence: TGTGCCAGCAGCCCTTTGGGACTAGCGGGTGGTGAGCAGTTCTTC. This codes for CASSPLGLAGGEQFF.

The chain combines TRBV11-3 with TRBJ2-3; the match to TRBD2 covers 8 bases. Unmatched junction bases numbered 3, after V lost 3 bases and J lost 4 bases. Germline CDR1 reads SGHNT; CDR2 reads YENEEA. This CDR3 region has 14 residues. CDR3 residues: CASSFDGRADTQYF. CDR3 in DNA: TGTGCCAGCAGCTTTGACGGGAGGGCAGATACGCAGTATTTT.

Comments on this clone: The same CDR3 also results from other DNA sequences found in this sample. This sequence joins TRBV19 and TRBJ2-7; TRBD2 matches at 13 bases. Unmatched junction bases numbered 3, after V lost 6 bases and J lost 4 bases. CDR3 length: 14 amino acids. CDR1 is LNHDA and CDR2 is SQIVND in the germline V gene (reference sequence). CDR3 protein: CASSGLAGVYEQYF. In nucleotides, the CDR3 is TGTGCCAGTAGCGGACTAGCGGGAGTTTACGAGCAGTACTTC.

The chain joins TRBV20-1 to TRBJ1-1; D ambiguous. The CDR3 contains 11 residues. Germline CDR1 is DFQATT and CDR2 is SNEGSKA (reference sequence). V lost 1 base and J lost 7, with 7 bases in between. CDR3 loop: CSARGSHEAFF. The CDR3 coding sequence is TGCAGTGCTAGAGGGTCCCATGAAGCTTTCTTT.

The sample holds one count of this clone. The chain is built from TRBV14 and TRBJ2-3; D unresolved. The germline CDR1 and CDR2 sequences are SGHDN and FVKESK. This CDR3 region has 14 residues. V was clipped by 0 bases and J by 5 bases, with 9 bases between them. This chain's CDR3 is CASSQEFSGDTQYF. The CDR3 coding sequence is TGTGCCAGCAGCCAAGAATTTAGTGGAGATACGCAGTATTTT.

The chain has TRBV5-6 and TRBJ1-2; tentatively, D is TRBD1 (5 bases). CDR3 length equals 15 residues. Germline-derived CDR1 and CDR2 are SGHDT and YYEEEE. V was trimmed by 3 bases and J by 2 bases, leaving 14 bases between them. CDR3 nucleotides: TGTGCCAGCAGCTACGGACACCTGACCAACTATGGCTACACCTTC. This sequence encodes CASSYGHLTNYGYTF.

The V gene is TRBV7-9, the J gene TRBJ2-7; no definite D call. Germline V gene lookup returns CDR1 SEHNR and CDR2 FQNEAQ (reference sequence). The V and J ends lost 1 base and 4 bases respectively, with 5 bases between them. The CDR3 extends over 12 amino acids. This CDR3 reads CASSLEAYEQYF. The CDR3 nucleotides read TGTGCCAGCAGCTTAGAGGCGTACGAGCAGTACTTC. Using reference TRBV7-9 and TRBJ2-7 for the parts outside the CDR3, the full variable domain is DTGVSQNPRHKITKRGQNVTFRCDPISEHNRLYWYRQTLGQGPEFLTYFQNEAQLEKSRLLSDRFSAERPKGSFSTLEIQRTEQGDSAMYLCASSLEAYEQYFGPGTRLTVT.

The rearrangement uses TRBV10-3 and TRBJ2-1, with 11 bases lining up with TRBD2. This CDR3 has 15 residues. Germline CDR1 is ENHRY and CDR2 is SYGVKD. J lost 6 bases, V lost 4 bases, and 5 bases had no gene match. CDR3: CAISGIAGGSNEQFF. The CDR3 nucleotides are TGTGCCATCAGTGGAATAGCGGGAGGGAGCAATGAGCAGTTCTTC.

CDR3 nucleotides: TGCAGCGCCTTAGCAGAGAGTTCGCACGAGCAGTACTTC. Translation gives CSALAESSHEQYF. The chain couples TRBV29-1 to TRBJ2-7; D ambiguous. With 7 bases removed from V and 5 bases from J, the gap between germline ends came to 18 bases. The CDR3 totals 13 residues. Germline CDR1 is SQVTM and CDR2 is ANQGSEA.

The chain couples TRBV9 to TRBJ2-7; 13 nucleotides match TRBD2. The germline gives CDR1 SGDLS, CDR2 YYNGEE. V dropped 3 bases and J dropped 3; count of bases not matched to a gene: 9. The CDR3 is 17 residues long. In DNA form, the CDR3 reads TGTGCCAGCAGCGGATCATCTAGACTAGCGGGAGGCTACGAGCAGTACTTC. It encodes CASSGSSRLAGGYEQYF.

This chain connects TRBV27 to TRBJ2-2; no reliable D call. Germline assignment: CDR1 MNHEY and CDR2 SMNVEV (reference sequence). V was pared by 3 bases and J by 0 bases, with 11 bases between. This CDR3 is 16 amino acids long. The CDR3 loop is CASSLTPRTNTGELFF. DNA for the CDR3: TGTGCCAGCAGTTTGACCCCGAGGACGAACACCGGGGAGCTGTTTTTT.

The V call is TRBV7-6, the J call TRBJ2-1, with D possibly TRBD2 on 5 matching bases. V lost 0 bases and J lost 10, with 10 bases in between. Germline loops: CDR1 SGHVS, CDR2 FNYEAQ. This CDR3 region has 13 residues. CDR3 nucleotides: TGTGCCAGCAGCTTAGCGCGTGGAGGCGAGCAGTTCTTC. Protein sequence: CASSLARGGEQFF.

This clone was counted between two and nine times. V is TRBV7-2 and J is TRBJ1-5; D uncertain. V was pared by 1 base and J by 6 bases, with 13 bases between. The CDR3 has 15 amino acids. Germline CDR1 SGHTA, CDR2 FQGNSA. CDR3 sequence (DNA): TGTGCCAGCAGCTTAGGTGGTAGGGAGGGTCAGCCCCAGCATTTT. It codes for CASSLGGREGQPQHF.

In its sample, this clone was seen once. The V call is TRBV7-8, the J call TRBJ2-7; D is unclear. The germline CDR1 and CDR2 sequences are SGHVS and FQNEAQ. The length of the CDR3 is 12 residues. The V gene lost 5 bases and the J gene lost 12 bases, with 17 bases spanning the gap. This CDR3 is CASSLRFGIGYF. Written as DNA, the CDR3 is TGTGCCAGCAGCCTACGTTTCGGCATCGGGTACTTC.

V and J are TRBV6-4 and TRBJ2-1; 9 bases line up with TRBD1. The CDR3 is 15 residues long. After removal of 0 bases from V and 8 bases from J, the junction contained 5 bases not matched to a gene. Germline-derived CDR1 and CDR2 are MRHNA and SNTAGT. The CDR3 spells CASSDSGTGFDEQFF. CDR3 nucleotide sequence: TGTGCCAGCAGTGACTCTGGGACAGGGTTTGATGAGCAGTTCTTC.

The chain uses TRBV2 and TRBJ2-4; the D is unclear. The germline gives CDR1 SNHLY, CDR2 FYNNEI. This CDR3 has 11 amino acids. The germline V and J ends were trimmed by 2 bases and 11 bases, with 7 bases remaining between them. CDR3 protein: CASSEIFLQYF. In DNA, the CDR3 is TGTGCCAGCAGTGAAATATTTCTTCAGTACTTC.

This clone came up once. The DNA for the CDR3 is TGTGCCAGCAGCCAGCAGACAGGGTACAACACTGAAGCTTTCTTT. Translating gives CASSQQTGYNTEAFF. The rearrangement joins TRBV14 to TRBJ1-1, with 7 bases identical to TRBD1. Germline V lookup: CDR1 SGHDN, CDR2 FVKESK. J gave up 2 bases and V 3 bases, and 6 bases lay outside the gene matches. CDR3 length: 15 residues.

Points on this clone: The junction and the germline gene differ at one end; a read error may be behind it. The chain has TRBV4-1 and TRBJ2-5; D gene unclear. Germline CDR1 is MGHRA and CDR2 is YSYEKL. CDR3 length: 16 amino acids. The CDR3 region is CASSQMFGAIQGTQYF. CDR3 in DNA: TGCGCCAGCAGCCAAATGTTCGGAGCCATCCAAGGGACCCAGTACTTC.

With regard to this clone: The sample carries other DNA sequences with the same CDR3. The J gene is TRBJ2-3, the V gene TRBV4-1; no definite D call. With 0 bases removed from V and 2 bases from J, the gap between germline ends came to 6 bases. This CDR3 has 14 amino acids. Germline CDR1 MGHRA, CDR2 YSYEKL. The CDR3: CASSQDRSTDTQYF. The DNA for the CDR3 is TGCGCCAGCAGCCAAGACAGATCCACAGATACGCAGTATTTT.

V usage is TRBV5-1 and J usage is TRBJ2-1, with TRBD1 matching 7 bases. Germline values: CDR1 SGHRS, CDR2 YFSETQ. The V gene end was trimmed by 4 bases and the J gene end by 7 bases; junction bases not matched to a gene: 5. The CDR3 spans 13 residues. DNA for the CDR3: TGCGCCAGCAGCCCGACAGGGAAGAATGAGCAGTTCTTC. As protein: CASSPTGKNEQFF. Looking up the rest from reference TRBV5-1 and TRBJ2-1 gives the full variable domain: KAGVTQTPRYLIKTRGQQVTLSCSPISGHRSVSWYQQTPGQGLQFLFEYFSETQRNKGNFPGRFSGRQFSNSRSEMNVSTLELGDSALYLCASSPTGKNEQFFGPGTRLTVL.

This rearrangement joins TRBV5-4 to TRBJ2-3, with D perhaps TRBD1 (5 bases). V lost 3 bases and J 6 bases, leaving 14 bases between the germline ends. The germline gives CDR1 SGHNT, CDR2 YYREEE (reference sequence). This CDR3 has 14 residues. The CDR3 DNA reads as TGTGCCAGCAGCTGGGGCACCAGAAGGGATACGCAGTATTTT. Its translation: CASSWGTRRDTQYF.

J is TRBJ2-1 and V is TRBV7-6, with a tentative D call TRBD1 (6 bases). The CDR3 has 13 residues. Looked up from germline, CDR1 is SGHVS and CDR2 is FNYEAQ. The ends were cut back, 5 bases at V and 3 bases at J, with 8 bases in the middle. The CDR3: CASSADSYNEQFF. For the CDR3, the DNA is TGTGCCAGCAGCGCGGACAGCTACAATGAGCAGTTCTTC.

The chain uses TRBV30 and TRBJ1-3; 12 bases match TRBD1. This CDR3 is 16 amino acids long. V shed 4 bases and J 4 bases; nucleotides not matched to a gene: 8. CDR1 is GTSNPN, CDR2 SVGIG, per germline (reference sequence). CDR3 in DNA: TGTGCCTGGAACTCCGGGACAGGGGGCAAAGGAAACACCATATATTTT. Translation: CAWNSGTGGKGNTIYF. Supplemented by reference TRBV30 and TRBJ1-3, the full variable domain reads SQTIHQWPATLVQPVGSPLSLECTVEGTSNPNLYWYRQAAGRGLQLLFYSVGIGQISSEVPQNLSASRPQDRQFILSSKKLLLSDSGFYLCAWNSGTGGKGNTIYFGEGSWLTVV.

The rearrangement links TRBV7-3 to TRBJ2-7; perhaps TRBD1 as D (5 bases). Trimming removed 5 bases at V and 4 bases at J, with 12 bases between. The germline gives CDR1 SGHTA, CDR2 FQGTGA. The CDR3 is 13 amino acids. The DNA for the CDR3 is TGTGCCAGCAGCCTGGCGACAGCGTACGAGCAGTACTTC. Its protein product is CASSLATAYEQYF.

The chain is built from TRBV7-3 and TRBJ2-2; D unclear. The V gene's germline CDR1 is SGHTA and CDR2 FQGTGA. This CDR3 region has 15 residues. V was trimmed by 2 bases and J by 6 bases, leaving 13 bases between them. CDR3 nucleotide sequence: TGTGCCAGCAGCTTAGGCCGGCCCGGGCCCGGGGAGCTGTTTTTT. It specifies CASSLGRPGPGELFF.

The V and J genes are TRBV5-1 and TRBJ2-1, with 7 nucleotides matching TRBD2. Per germline, CDR1 SGHRS and CDR2 YFSETQ. V shed 2 bases and J 2 bases; nucleotides not matched to a gene: 7. The length of the CDR3 is 16 residues. The CDR3 reads CASSFELSGTYNEQFF. CDR3 in DNA: TGCGCCAGCAGCTTCGAACTAAGCGGGACCTACAATGAGCAGTTCTTC.

The rearrangement links TRBV11-2 to TRBJ2-1, with 7 nucleotides matching TRBD1. The trim removed 1 base at V and 7 bases at J, leaving 7 bases unmatched. This CDR3 has 15 amino acids. The V gene's germline CDR1 is SGHAT and CDR2 FQNNGV. The CDR3 loop is CASSLGEDRVNEQFF. For the CDR3, the DNA is TGTGCCAGCAGCTTAGGCGAAGACAGGGTAAATGAGCAGTTCTTC. Full variable domain (missing parts from reference TRBV11-2 and TRBJ2-1): EAGVAQSPRYKIIEKRQSVAFWCNPISGHATLYWYQQILGQGPKLLIQFQNNGVVDDSQLPKDRFSAERLKGVDSTLKIQPAKLEDSAVYLCASSLGEDRVNEQFFGPGTRLTVL.